The 24 T cell receptor beta chains listed next were all sequenced from one sample in a study of T cell changes during pregnancy in multiple sclerosis (dated by TCRdb to between 2018 and 2020). The receptor library was made with the immunoSEQ multiplex PCR assay. The immuneACCESS repertoire file appears here via TCRdb, limited to in-frame rearrangements. These files lack a portion of the clones; in checked studies, under half of the deficit traces to unresolved V genes, and the cause of the others is not known. The sample table lists 95,000 to 110,000 clones, 92% of them with a count of one. The top ten hold 0.9% to 0.95% of the sample. The sequences come from peripheral blood, collected after pregnancy. These receptors were collected from a female donor with multiple sclerosis, enrolled in a pregnancy study.

The chain is built from TRBV5-1 and TRBJ2-2; 8 bases align to TRBD2. V dropped 4 bases and J dropped 2; count of bases not matched to a gene: 7. CDR1 and CDR2 (germline): SGHRS, YFSETQ. The CDR3 length is 16 residues. CDR3 sequence: CASSPLSGANTGELFF. Here the CDR3 DNA reads TGCGCCAGCAGCCCACTTAGCGGGGCCAACACCGGGGAGCTGTTTTTT.

The chain is built from TRBV6-6 and TRBJ2-7, with 7 bases matching TRBD1. Losses at the gene ends were 6 bases for V and 5 bases for J; bases not matched to a gene: 7. This CDR3 has 13 amino acids. From germline, CDR1 is MNHNY and CDR2 SVGAGI (reference sequence). Here the CDR3 DNA reads TGTGCCAGCAGCTCGACAGGGATCCACGAGCAGTACTTC. Residues: CASSSTGIHEQYF.

V gene TRBV5-1 combines with J gene TRBJ2-1; a possible D gene is TRBD2 (5 bases). The V end was cut by 4 bases, the J end by 2 bases, with 19 bases between. The CDR3 is made up of 17 amino acids. The germline gives CDR1 SGHRS, CDR2 YFSETQ. The DNA of the CDR3 is TGCGCCAGCAGCGCAGGACCCATGGGAGATCCCTACAATGAGCAGTTCTTC. It codes for CASSAGPMGDPYNEQFF. The full variable domain, rest sourced from reference TRBV5-1 and TRBJ2-1, is KAGVTQTPRYLIKTRGQQVTLSCSPISGHRSVSWYQQTPGQGLQFLFEYFSETQRNKGNFPGRFSGRQFSNSRSEMNVSTLELGDSALYLCASSAGPMGDPYNEQFFGPGTRLTVL.

V usage is TRBV4-2 and J usage is TRBJ2-1; the D gene is possibly TRBD2 (6 bases). The CDR3 is 14 residues long. The germline gives CDR1 LGHNA, CDR2 YNFKEQ. V was pared by 1 base and J by 13 bases, with 17 bases between. CDR3 amino acids: CASSQGGVRGEQFF. The CDR3 bases are TGTGCCAGCAGCCAAGGCGGCGTGCGGGGAGAACAGTTCTTC.

The chain couples TRBV11-1 to TRBJ2-1, with TRBD1 matching 11 bases. The CDR3 is 14 amino acids. Germline V gene data show CDR1 as SGHAT and CDR2 as FQDESV (reference sequence). The V gene end was trimmed by 6 bases and the J gene end by 8 bases; junction bases not matched to a gene: 6. This CDR3 is CASRWTGGGDEQFF. CDR3 sequence (DNA): TGTGCCAGCAGATGGACAGGGGGCGGCGATGAGCAGTTCTTC.

As concerns this clone: Other DNA sequences in this specimen translate into the identical CDR3. The chain employs TRBV5-1 and TRBJ1-2; D remains ambiguous. Deletions cut 0 bases from V and 2 bases from J, with 5 bases between. CDR1 is SGHRS and CDR2 is YFSETQ in the germline V gene. This CDR3 is 13 amino acids long. In nucleotides, the CDR3 is TGCGCCAGCAGCTTGGGAGGGAACTATGGCTACACCTTC. Protein: CASSLGGNYGYTF.

In DNA form, the CDR3 reads TGTGCCAGCAGCTCGTATATTGGAGAACGGCAGTACTTC. Its protein is CASSSYIGERQYF. The chain carries TRBV7-8 and TRBJ2-7; D unclear. Trimming stripped 4 bases from V and 9 bases from J, with 16 bases between. CDR1 and CDR2 (germline): SGHVS, FQNEAQ. This CDR3 is 13 amino acids long.

The genes are TRBV2 and TRBJ2-2; 10 nucleotides line up with TRBD1. This CDR3 has 14 amino acids. V shed 5 bases, J shed 6 bases, and the junction held 3 bases outside the gene matches. The germline V gene has CDR1 SNHLY and CDR2 FYNNEI. CDR3 in DNA: TGTGCCAGCAGTTGGGACAGGGGTGCCGGGGAGCTGTTTTTT. Its translation is CASSWDRGAGELFF. Drawing the rest from reference TRBV2 and TRBJ2-2, the complete variable domain is EPEVTQTPSHQVTQMGQEVILRCVPISNHLYFYWYRQILGQKVEFLVSFYNNEISEKSEIFDDQFSVERPDGSNFTLKIRSTKLEDSAMYFCASSWDRGAGELFFGEGSRLTVL.

As regards this clone: The sample carries other DNA sequences with the same CDR3. This chain connects TRBV19 to TRBJ1-1, with D perhaps matching TRBD1 (6 bases). Germline-derived CDR1 and CDR2 are LNHDA and SQIVND (reference sequence). Between the trimmed V and J ends, which lost 6 bases and 0 bases, there was a span of 11 bases. The length of the CDR3 is 14 residues. CDR3 region: CASRDSSMNTEAFF. The CDR3 nucleotides are TGTGCCAGTAGGGACAGCTCCATGAACACTGAAGCTTTCTTT. The whole variable domain, remainder taken from reference TRBV19 and TRBJ1-1, is DGGITQSPKYLFRKEGQNVTLSCEQNLNHDAMYWYRQDPGQGLRLIYYSQIVNDFQKGDIAEGYSVSREKKESFPLTVTSAQKNPTAFYLCASRDSSMNTEAFFGQGTRLTVV.

The V call is TRBV10-3, the J call TRBJ2-2; 8 bases agree with TRBD1. Per the germline V gene, CDR1 is ENHRY and CDR2 is SYGVKD. Trimming took 7 bases from V and 5 from J; bases not matched to a gene: 3. The CDR3 loop spans 13 amino acids. The CDR3 reads CAITRGLTGELFF. CDR3 bases: TGTGCCATCACCAGGGGGCTTACCGGGGAGCTGTTTTTT.

The chain links TRBV6-5 to TRBJ1-6, with D possibly TRBD1 on 5 matching bases. Germline V CDR1 and CDR2: MNHEY, SVGAGI. There are 13 residues in the CDR3. V was clipped by 5 bases and J by 6 bases, with 8 bases between them. The CDR3 nucleotides read TGTGCCAGCAGTCCCCAGGGTAATTCACCCCTCCACTTT. Translation gives CASSPQGNSPLHF.

In this sample, this clone turned up once. The CDR3 sequence is CASSLSMDRTGGLRNEQFF. The CDR3 nucleotides read TGTGCCAGCAGTTTAAGTATGGATCGGACAGGGGGCTTGAGAAATGAGCAGTTCTTC. This chain uses TRBV27 with TRBJ2-1, with TRBD1 matching over 11 bases. CDR3 length: 19 amino acids. CDR1 and CDR2 from the germline V gene are MNHEY and SMNVEV (reference sequence). The trim removed 2 bases at V and 7 bases at J, leaving 16 bases unmatched.

The rearrangement uses TRBV4-2 and TRBJ2-1; 7 nucleotides agree with TRBD2. The germline V gene encodes CDR1 LGHNA and CDR2 YNFKEQ. The CDR3 has 20 amino acids. J was trimmed by 4 bases and V by 1 base; bases with no gene match: 19. The CDR3 DNA sequence: TGTGCCAGCAGCCAAGTCGTGGGAGGGCCCTCCAATACCGCTTACAATGAGCAGTTCTTC. Its translation: CASSQVVGGPSNTAYNEQFF.

This chain connects TRBV20-1 to TRBJ2-1; perhaps TRBD1 as D (5 bases). The CDR3 loop spans 11 amino acids. V was clipped by 6 bases and J by 9 bases, with 12 bases between them. Germline V CDR1 and CDR2: DFQATT, SNEGSKA (reference sequence). The CDR3 region has the DNA TGCAGTGCCCACGCCCAGGGTGAGCAGTTCTTC. It translates to CSAHAQGEQFF.

The CDR3 loop reads CASSFSKRDNEQFF. CDR3 coding DNA: TGTGCCAGCAGCTTTTCGAAGAGGGACAATGAGCAGTTCTTC. The V gene is TRBV7-9, the J gene TRBJ2-1; D perhaps matches TRBD2 (5 bases). CDR3 length equals 14 residues. The germline V gene has CDR1 SEHNR and CDR2 FQNEAQ (reference sequence). V gave up 3 bases and J gave up 5 bases, with 11 bases separating them.

This chain joins TRBV19 and TRBJ2-3; unclear D gene. Trimming took 1 base from V and 5 from J, leaving 13 bases between them. This CDR3 is built from 15 residues. In germline, CDR1 is LNHDA, CDR2 SQIVND (reference sequence). The CDR3 region is CASSIGEIPGDTQYF. The CDR3 bases are TGTGCCAGTAGTATAGGAGAAATTCCGGGAGATACGCAGTATTTT. The variable domain in full, completed from reference TRBV19 and TRBJ2-3, reads DGGITQSPKYLFRKEGQNVTLSCEQNLNHDAMYWYRQDPGQGLRLIYYSQIVNDFQKGDIAEGYSVSREKKESFPLTVTSAQKNPTAFYLCASSIGEIPGDTQYFGPGTRLTVL.

This clone was detected only a few times. The CDR3 DNA is TGTGCCAGCAGTGAAATGGCGCACACAGGAACACCCCTCCACTTT. Its protein is CASSEMAHTGTPLHF. The rearrangement uses TRBV6-1 and TRBJ1-6, with a tentative D call TRBD1 (5 bases). The V and J ends lost 2 bases and 11 bases respectively, with 16 bases between them. The CDR3 has 15 residues. Germline-derived CDR1 and CDR2 are MNHNS and SASEGT.

This sequence joins TRBV25-1 and TRBJ2-1, with D perhaps TRBD1 (5 bases). Trimming pared 7 bases from V and 3 bases from J, leaving 16 bases between. Germline V gene lookup returns CDR1 MGHDK and CDR2 SYGVNS. The CDR3 length is 15 residues. CDR3 DNA: TGTGCCAGCAAGGGGCAGGGTTTTATCTACAATGAGCAGTTCTTC. This translates into CASKGQGFIYNEQFF.

This chain links TRBV28 with TRBJ2-6, with D hard to call. Deletions cut 10 bases from V and 0 bases from J, with 10 bases between. The length of the CDR3 is 14 residues. Germline V CDR1 and CDR2: MDHEN, SYDVKM. CDR3 in DNA: TGTGCCACACGACAACCCTCTGGGGCCAACGTCCTGACTTTC. This encodes CATRQPSGANVLTF.

The chain has TRBV7-9 and TRBJ2-7; D perhaps matches TRBD2 (5 bases). The germline V gene has CDR1 SEHNR and CDR2 FQNEAQ (reference sequence). The CDR3 is 15 residues long. V was clipped by 1 base and J by 4 bases, with 14 bases between them. The CDR3: CASSLGYDGGYEQYF. CDR3 nucleotide sequence: TGTGCCAGCAGCTTAGGTTATGATGGCGGGTACGAGCAGTACTTC.

V and J are TRBV6-5 and TRBJ2-1, with D possibly matching TRBD2 (6 bases). V was clipped by 8 bases and J by 5 bases, with 16 bases between them. Germline values: CDR1 MNHEY, CDR2 SVGAGI. The CDR3 runs 14 residues. The CDR3 reads CASGSAGPNNEQFF. In nucleotides, the CDR3 is TGTGCCAGCGGGTCGGCGGGGCCGAACAATGAGCAGTTCTTC.

The chain recombines TRBV29-1 with TRBJ2-4, with D possibly TRBD2 on 7 matching bases. The V gene lost 7 bases and the J gene lost 5 bases, with 12 bases spanning the gap. The CDR3 loop spans 12 amino acids. Germline V gene data show CDR1 as SQVTM and CDR2 as ANQGSEA. The DNA for the CDR3 is TGCAGCGGGGGGGGGCCTCAAAACATTCAGTACTTC. Its protein product is CSGGGPQNIQYF.

The J gene is TRBJ2-7, the V gene TRBV10-2; TRBD1 aligns across 9 bases. J was trimmed by 3 bases and V by 4 bases; bases with no gene match: 10. CDR1 is WSHSY and CDR2 is SAAADI in the germline V gene. The CDR3 contains 16 residues. The CDR3 nucleotides read TGCGCCAGCAGTGGAGGGGGGGGACAGGGTTTCTACGAGCAGTACTTC. This encodes CASSGGGGQGFYEQYF.

V usage is TRBV7-3 and J usage is TRBJ1-1; 8 bases align to TRBD1. In germline, CDR1 is SGHTA, CDR2 FQGTGA. J gave up 6 bases and V 2 bases, and 5 bases lay outside the gene matches. This CDR3 comprises 14 residues. CDR3 amino acids: CASSLGPGGPEAFF. The CDR3 DNA reads as TGTGCCAGCAGCTTAGGGCCAGGGGGCCCTGAAGCTTTCTTT.